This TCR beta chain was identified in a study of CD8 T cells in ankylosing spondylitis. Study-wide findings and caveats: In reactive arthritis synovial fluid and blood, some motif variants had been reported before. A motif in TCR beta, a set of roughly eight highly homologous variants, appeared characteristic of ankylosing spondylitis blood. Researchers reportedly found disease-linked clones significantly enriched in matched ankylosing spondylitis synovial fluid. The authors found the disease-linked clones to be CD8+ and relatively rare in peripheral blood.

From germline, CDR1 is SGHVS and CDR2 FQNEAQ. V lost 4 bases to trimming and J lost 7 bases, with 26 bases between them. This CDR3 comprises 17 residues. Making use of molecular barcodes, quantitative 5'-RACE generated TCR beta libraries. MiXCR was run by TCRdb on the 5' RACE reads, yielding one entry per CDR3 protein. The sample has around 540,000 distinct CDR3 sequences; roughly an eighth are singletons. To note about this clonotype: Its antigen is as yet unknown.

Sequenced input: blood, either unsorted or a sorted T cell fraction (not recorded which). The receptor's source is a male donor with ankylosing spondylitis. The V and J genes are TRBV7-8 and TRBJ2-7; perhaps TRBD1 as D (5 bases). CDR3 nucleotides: TGTGCCAGCAGCTCCCGGAGACCTGGACATATCCCTAGGGAGCAGTACGTC. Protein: CASSSRRPGHIPREQYV.